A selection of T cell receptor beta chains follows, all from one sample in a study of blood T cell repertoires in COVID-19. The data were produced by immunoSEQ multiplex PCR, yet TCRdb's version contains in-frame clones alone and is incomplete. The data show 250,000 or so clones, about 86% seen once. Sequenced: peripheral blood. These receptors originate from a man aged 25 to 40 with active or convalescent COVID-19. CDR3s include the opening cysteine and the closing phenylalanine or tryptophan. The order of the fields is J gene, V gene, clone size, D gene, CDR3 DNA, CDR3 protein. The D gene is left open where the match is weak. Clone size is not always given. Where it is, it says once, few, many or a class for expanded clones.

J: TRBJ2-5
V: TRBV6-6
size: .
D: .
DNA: TGTGCCAACAGATCCACCGGGCAGGGCAAAGAGACCCAGTACTTC
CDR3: CANRSTGQGKETQYF

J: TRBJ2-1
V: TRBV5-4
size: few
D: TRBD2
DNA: TGTGCCAGCAGCACGGGGGGGTACAATGAGCAGTTCTTC
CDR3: CASSTGGYNEQFF

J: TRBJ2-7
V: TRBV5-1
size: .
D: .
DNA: TGCGCCAGCAGACGAACAGAGTACGAGCAGTACTTC
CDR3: CASRRTEYEQYF

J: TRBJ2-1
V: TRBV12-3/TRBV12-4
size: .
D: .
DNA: TGTGCCAGCAGTTTCGGTAGGGGTGAGCAGTTCTTC
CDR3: CASSFGRGEQFF

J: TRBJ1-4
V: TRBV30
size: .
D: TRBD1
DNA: TGTGCCTGGAGTGACGGGACAGCAAATGAAAAACTGTTTTTT
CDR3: CAWSDGTANEKLFF

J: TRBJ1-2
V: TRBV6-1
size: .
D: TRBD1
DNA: TGTGCCAGCAGTGAACGGACAGGGAAAGATGGCTACACCTTC
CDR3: CASSERTGKDGYTF

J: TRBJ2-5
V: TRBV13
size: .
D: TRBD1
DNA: TGTGCCAGCAGCTTGGACAGGGAAGAGACCCAGTACTTC
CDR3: CASSLDREETQYF

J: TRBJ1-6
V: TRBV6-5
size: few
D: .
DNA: TGTGCCAGCAGTTACCGGGAGTATAATTCACCCCTCCACTTT
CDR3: CASSYREYNSPLHF

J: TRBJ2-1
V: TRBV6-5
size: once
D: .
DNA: TGTGCCAGCAGTACCTCTAGCTACAATGAGCAGTTCTTC
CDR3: CASSTSSYNEQFF

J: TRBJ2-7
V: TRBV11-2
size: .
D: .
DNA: TGTGCCAGCAGCTTAGGACAGTACGAGCAGTACTTC
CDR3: CASSLGQYEQYF

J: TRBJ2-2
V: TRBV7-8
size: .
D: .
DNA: TGTGCCAGCAGCTTAGTGGTTTTAGGACACAGTTCGAACACCGGGGAGCTGTTTTTT
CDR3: CASSLVVLGHSSNTGELFF

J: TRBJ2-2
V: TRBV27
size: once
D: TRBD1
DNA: TGTGCCAGCAGTTTCGGGACAGGGCTTGCCGGGGAGCTGTTTTTT
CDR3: CASSFGTGLAGELFF

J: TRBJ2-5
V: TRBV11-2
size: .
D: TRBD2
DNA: TGTGCCAGCAGCCCTGGACTTCCGGGACTAGGATTACAAGAGACCCAGTACTTC
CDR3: CASSPGLPGLGLQETQYF

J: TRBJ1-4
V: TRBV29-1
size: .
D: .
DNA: TGCAGCGTTTCGCTGCGGGCAACTAATGAAAAACTGTTTTTT
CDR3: CSVSLRATNEKLFF

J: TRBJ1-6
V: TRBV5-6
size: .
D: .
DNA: TGTGCCAGCAGCTTGGACACCCTGAATTCACCCCTCCACTTT
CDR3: CASSLDTLNSPLHF

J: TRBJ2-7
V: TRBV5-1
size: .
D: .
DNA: TGCGCCAGCAGCTTGGGGACAGATACCTACGAGCAGTACTTC
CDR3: CASSLGTDTYEQYF

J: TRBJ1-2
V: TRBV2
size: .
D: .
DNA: TGTGCCAGCAGTGAACTGTTTGGGGGGTATGGCTACACCTTC
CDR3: CASSELFGGYGYTF